The 14 T cell receptor beta chains reported below all come from one sample, sequenced in a study of blood T cell repertoires in COVID-19. The method was immunoSEQ multiplex PCR; TCRdb's version includes in-frame clones alone and lacks a portion of them. This sample yields around 110,000 clones, of which about three quarters are seen a single time; 4% to 4.5% belongs to the top ten. Sequenced input: peripheral blood. The receptors were sampled from a man aged 70 or older with acute or convalescent COVID-19.

This chain connects TRBV3-1 (or the pseudogene TRBV3-2) to TRBJ1-3; no reliable D call. The CDR3 consists of 16 residues. Deletions cut 2 bases from V and 0 bases from J, with 11 bases between. Germline lookup yields CDR1 LGHDT and CDR2 YNNKEL (reference sequence). The CDR3 reads CASSQLISSSGNTIYF. The CDR3 DNA reads TGTGCCAGCAGCCAATTGATCTCGAGCTCTGGAAACACCATATATTTT.

This chain joins TRBV2 and TRBJ1-3, with 7 bases fitting TRBD1. The CDR3 has 14 amino acids. Trimming at V came to 7 bases and at J to 2 bases, leaving 5 bases not matched to a gene. Germline V CDR1 and CDR2: SNHLY, FYNNEI. The CDR3 DNA reads as TGTGCCAGCAAAGGGACAGTGGCTGGAAACACCATATATTTT. It is translated as CASKGTVAGNTIYF. The full variable domain, rest sourced from reference TRBV2 and TRBJ1-3, is EPEVTQTPSHQVTQMGQEVILRCVPISNHLYFYWYRQILGQKVEFLVSFYNNEISEKSEIFDDQFSVERPDGSNFTLKIRSTKLEDSAMYFCASKGTVAGNTIYFGEGSWLTVV.

The chain is built from TRBV7-9 and TRBJ1-5, with a weak D call TRBD1 (5 bases). V lost 5 bases to trimming and J lost 0 bases, with 14 bases between them. Germline V gives CDR1 SEHNR, CDR2 FQNEAQ (reference sequence). The CDR3 has 16 residues. CDR3 region: CASSLSGGYSNQPQHF. CDR3 nucleotide sequence: TGTGCCAGCAGCCTCAGTGGGGGGTATAGCAATCAGCCCCAGCATTTT.

This chain joins TRBV6-5 and TRBJ2-3, with 11 bases fitting TRBD1. V dropped 5 bases and J dropped 6; count of bases not matched to a gene: 7. This CDR3 is 15 amino acids long. The germline gives CDR1 MNHEY, CDR2 SVGAGI. The CDR3 sequence: CASSKDRGRVDTQYF. CDR3 bases: TGTGCCAGCAGTAAGGACAGGGGGCGCGTCGATACGCAGTATTTT.

V is TRBV19 and J is TRBJ1-1; no definite D call. The CDR3 loop spans 14 amino acids. Germline CDR1 reads LNHDA; CDR2 reads SQIVND (reference sequence). The V end was cut by 6 bases, the J end by 3 bases, with 14 bases between. As DNA, the CDR3 is TGTGCCAGTAGCCCTGGCGGGCCCGACACTGAAGCTTTCTTT. Its translation: CASSPGGPDTEAFF. The full variable domain, in which reference TRBV19 and TRBJ1-1 provide the parts outside the CDR3, is DGGITQSPKYLFRKEGQNVTLSCEQNLNHDAMYWYRQDPGQGLRLIYYSQIVNDFQKGDIAEGYSVSREKKESFPLTVTSAQKNPTAFYLCASSPGGPDTEAFFGQGTRLTVV.

The CDR3 here is CATDRDIGNTEAFF. DNA of the CDR3: TGTGCCACGGACAGGGATATTGGAAACACTGAAGCTTTCTTT. The gene calls are TRBV2 and TRBJ1-1; 8 nucleotides line up with TRBD1. Germline V gives CDR1 SNHLY, CDR2 FYNNEI. Losses at the gene ends were 10 bases for V and 2 bases for J; bases not matched to a gene: 9. The CDR3 is made up of 14 amino acids.

The chain employs TRBV19 and TRBJ2-1; TRBD2 aligns across 8 bases. J gave up 0 bases and V 5 bases, and 12 bases lay outside the gene matches. CDR1 is LNHDA, CDR2 SQIVND, per germline (reference sequence). The CDR3 extends over 18 amino acids. The CDR3 nucleotides read TGTGCCAGTAGTCGGCCCTTAGCGGGGCCTAGCTCCTACAATGAGCAGTTCTTC. It specifies CASSRPLAGPSSYNEQFF.

V usage is TRBV23-1 and J usage is TRBJ2-5, with 11 bases identical to TRBD1. TRBV23-1 belongs to the ORF category, with a function that is uncertain. The CDR3 spans 15 residues. Trimming at V came to 8 bases and at J to 5 bases, leaving 10 bases not matched to a gene. The CDR3 here is CASRQGQGEWETQYF. CDR3 sequence (DNA): TGCGCCAGCCGACAGGGACAGGGGGAATGGGAGACCCAGTACTTC.

This rearrangement joins TRBV6-2 or TRBV6-3 to TRBJ1-1; 8 bases are shared with TRBD1. CDR1 is MNHEY and CDR2 is SVGEGT in the germline V gene. This CDR3 spans 13 amino acids. The J segment lost 8 bases and the V segment lost 0 bases, leaving 2 bases of the junction unmatched. The CDR3 loop is CASSYSGDREAFF. The CDR3 coding sequence is TGTGCCAGCAGTTACTCGGGGGACAGGGAAGCTTTCTTT.

The chain links TRBV11-2 to TRBJ1-4; 9 bases line up with TRBD1. Unmatched junction bases numbered 11, after V lost 5 bases and J lost 7 bases. Germline-derived CDR1 and CDR2 are SGHAT and FQNNGV. CDR3 size: 16 residues. As DNA, the CDR3 is TGTGCCAGCAGCCGGACTACAGGGGGCGAAGGTGAAAAACTGTTTTTT. Translating gives CASSRTTGGEGEKLFF. Using reference TRBV11-2 and TRBJ1-4 for the parts outside the CDR3, the full variable domain is EAGVAQSPRYKIIEKRQSVAFWCNPISGHATLYWYQQILGQGPKLLIQFQNNGVVDDSQLPKDRFSAERLKGVDSTLKIQPAKLEDSAVYLCASSRTTGGEGEKLFFGSGTQLSVL.

V gene TRBV27 combines with J gene TRBJ1-5; D is ambiguous. Germline CDR1 is MNHEY and CDR2 is SMNVEV (reference sequence). V shed 5 bases and J shed 6 bases, with 14 bases lying between them. This CDR3 spans 14 amino acids. The CDR3 loop reads CASSPLVEGQPQHF. The CDR3 region has the DNA TGTGCCAGCAGTCCGCTTGTAGAGGGTCAGCCCCAGCATTTT.

The rearrangement uses TRBV13 and TRBJ1-5; no firm D call. The ends were cut back, 2 bases at V and 6 bases at J, with 5 bases in the middle. CDR1 PRHDT and CDR2 FYEKMQ come from the germline V gene (reference sequence). CDR3 length equals 12 residues. CDR3 protein: CASSLNSQPQHF. CDR3 nucleotides: TGTGCCAGCAGCTTAAACAGTCAGCCCCAGCATTTT.

In its sample, this clone was seen a few times. The V gene is TRBV9, the J gene TRBJ2-3; maybe TRBD2 (6 bases). V was clipped by 0 bases and J by 3 bases, with 11 bases between them. The CDR3 has 15 residues. Germline CDR1 SGDLS, CDR2 YYNGEE. The DNA of the CDR3 is TGTGCCAGCAGCGTAGCGGGACTCGTAACAGATACGCAGTATTTT. Its translation is CASSVAGLVTDTQYF.

The J gene is TRBJ2-2, the V gene TRBV27; 16 positions match TRBD2. CDR3 length equals 18 residues. Losses at the gene ends were 2 bases for V and 2 bases for J; bases not matched to a gene: 2. CDR1 is MNHEY and CDR2 is SMNVEV in the germline V gene (reference sequence). CDR3 bases: TGTGCCAGCAGTTTAGGGACTAGCGGGGGGGGAAACACCGGGGAGCTGTTTTTT. Its translation: CASSLGTSGGGNTGELFF.